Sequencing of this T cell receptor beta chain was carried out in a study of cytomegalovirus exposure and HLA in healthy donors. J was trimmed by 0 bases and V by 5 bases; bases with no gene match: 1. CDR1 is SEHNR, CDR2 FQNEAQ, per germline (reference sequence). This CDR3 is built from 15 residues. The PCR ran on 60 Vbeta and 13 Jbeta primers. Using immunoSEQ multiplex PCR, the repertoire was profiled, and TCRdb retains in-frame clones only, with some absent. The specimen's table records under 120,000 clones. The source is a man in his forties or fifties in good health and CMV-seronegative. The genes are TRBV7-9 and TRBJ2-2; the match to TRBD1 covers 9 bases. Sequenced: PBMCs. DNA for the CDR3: TGTGCCAGCAGCCGACAGGGGGCGAACACCGGGGAGCTGTTTTTT. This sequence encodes CASSRQGANTGELFF.